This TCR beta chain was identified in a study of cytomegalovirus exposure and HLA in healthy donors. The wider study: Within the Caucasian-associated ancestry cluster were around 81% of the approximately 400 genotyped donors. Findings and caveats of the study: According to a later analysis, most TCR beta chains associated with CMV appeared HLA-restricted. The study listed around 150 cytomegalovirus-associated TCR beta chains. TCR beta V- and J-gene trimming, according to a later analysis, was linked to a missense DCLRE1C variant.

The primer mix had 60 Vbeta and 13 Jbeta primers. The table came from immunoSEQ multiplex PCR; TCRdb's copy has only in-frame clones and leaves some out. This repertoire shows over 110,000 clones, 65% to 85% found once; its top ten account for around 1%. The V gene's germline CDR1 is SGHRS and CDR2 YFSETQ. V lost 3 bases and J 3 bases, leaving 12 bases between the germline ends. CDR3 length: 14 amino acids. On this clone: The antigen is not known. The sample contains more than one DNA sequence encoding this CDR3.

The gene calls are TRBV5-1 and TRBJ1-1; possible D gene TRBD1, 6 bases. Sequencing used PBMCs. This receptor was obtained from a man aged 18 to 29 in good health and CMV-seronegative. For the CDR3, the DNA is TGCGCCAGCAGCTCGCAGGGGCAGGACACTGAAGCTTTCTTT. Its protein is CASSSQGQDTEAFF.